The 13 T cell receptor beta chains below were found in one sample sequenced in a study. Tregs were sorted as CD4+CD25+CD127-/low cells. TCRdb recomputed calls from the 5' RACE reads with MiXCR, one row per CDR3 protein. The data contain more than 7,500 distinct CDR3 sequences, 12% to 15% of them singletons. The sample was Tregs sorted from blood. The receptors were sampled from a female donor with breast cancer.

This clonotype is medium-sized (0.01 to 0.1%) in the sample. In DNA, the CDR3 is TGTGCCACCAGTGATCCCTCAATGGCCGCAGATACGCAGTATTTT. Encoded protein: CATSDPSMAADTQYF. The gene calls are TRBV24-1 and TRBJ2-3; D call uncertain. Germline-derived CDR1 and CDR2 are KGHDR and SFDVKD. V lost 3 bases to trimming and J lost 4 bases, with 13 bases between them. The CDR3 runs to 15 residues.

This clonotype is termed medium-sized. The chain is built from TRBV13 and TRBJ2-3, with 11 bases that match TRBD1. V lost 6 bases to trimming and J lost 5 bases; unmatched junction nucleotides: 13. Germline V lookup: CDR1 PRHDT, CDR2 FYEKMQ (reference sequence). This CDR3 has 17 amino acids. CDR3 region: CASRPSRDRGLVDTQYF. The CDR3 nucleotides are TGTGCCAGCAGACCATCCCGGGACAGGGGGTTGGTAGATACGCAGTATTTT.

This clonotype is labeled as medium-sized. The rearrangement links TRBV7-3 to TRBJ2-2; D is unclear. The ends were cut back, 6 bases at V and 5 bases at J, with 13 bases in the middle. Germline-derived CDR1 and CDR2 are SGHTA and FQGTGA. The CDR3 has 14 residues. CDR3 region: CASRLNPGTGELFF. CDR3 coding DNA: TGTGCCAGCAGATTGAATCCCGGGACCGGGGAGCTGTTTTTT.

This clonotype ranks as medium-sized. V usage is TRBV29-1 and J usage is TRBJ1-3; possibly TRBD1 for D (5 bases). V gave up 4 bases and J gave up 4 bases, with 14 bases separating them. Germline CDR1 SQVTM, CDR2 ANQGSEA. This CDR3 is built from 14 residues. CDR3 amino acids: CSVAGLESGNTIYF. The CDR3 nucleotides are TGCAGCGTTGCGGGACTCGAGTCGGGAAACACCATATATTTT.

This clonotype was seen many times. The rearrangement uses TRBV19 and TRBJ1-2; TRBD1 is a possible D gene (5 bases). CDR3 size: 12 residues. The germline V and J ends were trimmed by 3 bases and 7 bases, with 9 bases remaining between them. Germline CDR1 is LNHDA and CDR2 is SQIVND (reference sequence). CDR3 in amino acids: CASSIGHSGYTF. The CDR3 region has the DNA TGTGCCAGTAGTATCGGACACTCTGGCTACACCTTC.

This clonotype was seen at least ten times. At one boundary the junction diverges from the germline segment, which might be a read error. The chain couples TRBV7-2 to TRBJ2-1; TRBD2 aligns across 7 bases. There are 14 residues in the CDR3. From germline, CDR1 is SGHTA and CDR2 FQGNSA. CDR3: CASSLGFAAGEGVF. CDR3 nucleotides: TGTGCCAGCAGCTTAGGGTTTGCGGCGGGAGAAGGAGTCTTC.

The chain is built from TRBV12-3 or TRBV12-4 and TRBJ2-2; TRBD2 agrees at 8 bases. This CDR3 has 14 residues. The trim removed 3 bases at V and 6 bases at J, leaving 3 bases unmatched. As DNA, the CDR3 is TGTGCCAGCAGTTTGGGACTAGGGGCCGGGGAGCTGTTTTTT. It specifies CASSLGLGAGELFF.

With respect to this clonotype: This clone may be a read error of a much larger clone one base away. CDR3 sequence: CASSIWAYSPLHF. As DNA, the CDR3 is TGTGCCAGCAGTATATGGGCGTATTCACCCCTCCACTTT. The chain is built from TRBV28 and TRBJ1-6; D is undetermined. The CDR3 length is 13 residues. CDR1 is MDHEN and CDR2 is SYDVKM in the germline V gene.

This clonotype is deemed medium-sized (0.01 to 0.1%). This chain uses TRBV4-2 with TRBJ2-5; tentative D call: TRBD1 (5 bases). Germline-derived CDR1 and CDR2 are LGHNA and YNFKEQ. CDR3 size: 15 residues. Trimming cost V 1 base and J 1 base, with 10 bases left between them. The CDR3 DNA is TGTGCCAGCAGCCAAGTGGGGCGGACCCAAGAGACCCAGTACTTC. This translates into CASSQVGRTQETQYF.

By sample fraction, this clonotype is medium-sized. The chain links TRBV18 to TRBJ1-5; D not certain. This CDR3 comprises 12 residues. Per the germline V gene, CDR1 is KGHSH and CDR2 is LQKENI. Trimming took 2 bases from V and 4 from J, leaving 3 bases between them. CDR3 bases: TGTGCCAGCTCACCAGGGAATCAGCCCCAGCATTTT. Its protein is CASSPGNQPQHF.

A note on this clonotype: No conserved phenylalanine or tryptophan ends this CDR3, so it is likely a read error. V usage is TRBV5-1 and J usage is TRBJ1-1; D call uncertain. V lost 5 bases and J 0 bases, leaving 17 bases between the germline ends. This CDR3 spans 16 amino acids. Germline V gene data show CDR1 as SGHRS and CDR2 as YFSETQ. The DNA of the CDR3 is TGCGCCAGCAGTTACCCGTCGGGCGACCTGAACACTGAAGCTTTCCTT. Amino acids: CASSYPSGDLNTEAFL.

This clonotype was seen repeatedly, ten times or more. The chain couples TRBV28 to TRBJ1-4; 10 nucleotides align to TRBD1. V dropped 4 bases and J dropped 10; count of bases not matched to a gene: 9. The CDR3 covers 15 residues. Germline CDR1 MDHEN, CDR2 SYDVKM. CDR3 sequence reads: CASSSPAGQGLKLFF. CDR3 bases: TGTGCCAGCAGTTCCCCCGCGGGACAGGGGTTAAAACTGTTTTTT.

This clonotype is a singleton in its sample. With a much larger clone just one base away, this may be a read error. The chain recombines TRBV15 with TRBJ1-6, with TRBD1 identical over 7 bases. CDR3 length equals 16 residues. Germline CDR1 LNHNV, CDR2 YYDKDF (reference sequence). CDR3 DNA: TGTGCCACCAGCAGAGATAGGACAGGCTTCGGATCACTCCTCCACTTT. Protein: CATSRDRTGFGSLLHF.